This T cell receptor beta chain was sequenced for a study of blood T cells in healthy people across ages. Notes on the study in general: With naive T cell percentage, TCR beta diversity showed a strong correlation.

As to this clonotype: Its antigen is as yet unknown.

For the second PCR, which ran for about 7 to 11 cycles, a sample-barcoded 5' primer and a J-beta primer mix were used. TCRdb ran MiXCR on the 5' RACE reads and lists one entry per CDR3 protein. Of 750,000 to 1,000,000 distinct CDR3 sequences in the sample, 29% were seen once. V shed 8 bases and J shed 3 bases, with 16 bases lying between them. The CDR3 has 13 amino acids. CDR1 is SQVTM and CDR2 is ANQGSEA in the germline V gene. At least 6.5 million PBMCs were isolated per sample. These records were also assigned to another study, of T cells of mothers and their children. That source adds: Nine systemically healthy Caucasian donors: three mothers, six children. All extracted RNA went into cDNA synthesis, about 1.4 ug per 15 ul.

This TCR derives from a woman aged 40 to 50 in good health. Material: blood. The chain couples TRBV29-1 to TRBJ1-2; possible D gene TRBD1, 6 bases. The CDR3 loop reads CSLGAGGHYGYTF. CDR3 bases: TGCAGCCTTGGGGCGGGGGGCCACTATGGCTACACCTTC.